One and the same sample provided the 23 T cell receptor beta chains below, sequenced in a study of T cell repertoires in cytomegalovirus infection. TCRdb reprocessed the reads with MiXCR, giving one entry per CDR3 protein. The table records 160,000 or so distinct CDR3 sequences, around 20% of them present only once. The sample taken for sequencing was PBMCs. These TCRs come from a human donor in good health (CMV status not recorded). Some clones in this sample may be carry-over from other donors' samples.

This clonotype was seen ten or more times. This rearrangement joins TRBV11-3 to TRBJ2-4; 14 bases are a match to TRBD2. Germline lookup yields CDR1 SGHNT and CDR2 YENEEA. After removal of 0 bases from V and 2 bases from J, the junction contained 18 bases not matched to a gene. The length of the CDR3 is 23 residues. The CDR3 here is CASSLDPFPGLAGEEATKNIQYF. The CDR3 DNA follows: TGTGCCAGCAGCTTAGATCCTTTCCCGGGACTAGCGGGAGAGGAGGCCACCAAAAACATTCAGTACTTC.

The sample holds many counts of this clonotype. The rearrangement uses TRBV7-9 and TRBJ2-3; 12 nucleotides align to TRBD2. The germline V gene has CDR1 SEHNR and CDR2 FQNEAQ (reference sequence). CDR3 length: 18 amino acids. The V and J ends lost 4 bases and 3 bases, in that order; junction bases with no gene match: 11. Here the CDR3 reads CASSSDATSGRWTDTQYF. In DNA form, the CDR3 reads TGTGCCAGCAGCTCGGATGCGACTAGCGGGAGATGGACAGATACGCAGTATTTT.

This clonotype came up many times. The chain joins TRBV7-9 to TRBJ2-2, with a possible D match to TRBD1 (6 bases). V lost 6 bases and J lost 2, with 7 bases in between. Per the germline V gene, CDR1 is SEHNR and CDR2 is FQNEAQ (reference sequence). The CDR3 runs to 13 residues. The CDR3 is CASRQGNTGELFF. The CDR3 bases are TGTGCCAGCAGACAGGGAAACACCGGGGAGCTGTTTTTT.

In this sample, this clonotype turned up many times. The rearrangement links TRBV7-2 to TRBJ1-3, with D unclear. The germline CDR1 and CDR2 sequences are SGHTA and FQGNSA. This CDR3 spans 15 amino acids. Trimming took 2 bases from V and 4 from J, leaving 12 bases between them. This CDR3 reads CASSLSPGEGNTIYF. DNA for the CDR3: TGTGCCAGCAGCTTATCGCCTGGGGAGGGAAACACCATATATTTT.

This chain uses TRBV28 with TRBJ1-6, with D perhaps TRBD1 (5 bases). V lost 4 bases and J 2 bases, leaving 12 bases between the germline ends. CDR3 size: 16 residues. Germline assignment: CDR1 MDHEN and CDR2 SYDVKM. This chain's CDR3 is CASSWGGGAYNSPLHF. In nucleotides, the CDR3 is TGTGCCAGCAGTTGGGGGGGGGGTGCCTATAATTCACCCCTCCACTTT.

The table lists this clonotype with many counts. CDR3 DNA: TGTGCCAGCAGCTCTTTTTGGGCCAGGAACATGAACACTGAAGCTTTCTTT. Translated: CASSSFWARNMNTEAFF. The chain has TRBV7-2 and TRBJ1-1, with D uncertain. CDR3 size: 17 residues. The germline CDR1 and CDR2 sequences are SGHTA and FQGNSA. Between the trimmed V and J ends, which lost 4 bases and 0 bases, there was a span of 18 bases.

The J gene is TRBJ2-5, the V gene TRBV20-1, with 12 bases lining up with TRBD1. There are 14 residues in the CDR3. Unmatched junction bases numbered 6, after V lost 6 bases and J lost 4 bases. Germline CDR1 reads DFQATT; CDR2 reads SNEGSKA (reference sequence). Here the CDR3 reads CSACRDRGRETQYF. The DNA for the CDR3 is TGCAGTGCCTGCCGGGACAGGGGGCGAGAGACCCAGTACTTC.

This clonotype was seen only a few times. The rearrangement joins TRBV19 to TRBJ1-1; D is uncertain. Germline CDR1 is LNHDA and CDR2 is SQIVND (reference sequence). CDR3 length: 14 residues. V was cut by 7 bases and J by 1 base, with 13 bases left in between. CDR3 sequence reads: CASKHPPENTEAFF. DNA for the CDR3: TGTGCCAGTAAACACCCTCCAGAGAACACTGAAGCTTTCTTT.

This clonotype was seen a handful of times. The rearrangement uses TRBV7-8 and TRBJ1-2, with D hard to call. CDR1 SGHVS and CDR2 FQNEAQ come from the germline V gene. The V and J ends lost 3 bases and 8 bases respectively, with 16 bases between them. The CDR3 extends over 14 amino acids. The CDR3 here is CASSFRRAAQGYTF. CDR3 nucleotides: TGTGCCAGCAGCTTTCGGAGGGCGGCTCAGGGCTACACCTTC.

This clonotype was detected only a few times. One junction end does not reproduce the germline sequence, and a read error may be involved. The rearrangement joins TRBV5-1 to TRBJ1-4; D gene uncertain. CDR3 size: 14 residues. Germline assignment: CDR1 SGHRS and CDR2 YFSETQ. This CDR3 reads CASSLVATNEKLFF. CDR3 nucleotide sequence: TGCGCCAGCAGTTTGGTTGCAACTAATGAAAAACTGTTTTTT.

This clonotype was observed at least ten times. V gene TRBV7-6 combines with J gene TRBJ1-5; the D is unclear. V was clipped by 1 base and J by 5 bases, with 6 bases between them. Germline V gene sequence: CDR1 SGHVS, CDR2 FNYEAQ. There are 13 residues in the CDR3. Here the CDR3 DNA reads TGTGCCAGCAGCTTAGGGGCCTATCAGCCCCAGCATTTT. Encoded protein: CASSLGAYQPQHF.

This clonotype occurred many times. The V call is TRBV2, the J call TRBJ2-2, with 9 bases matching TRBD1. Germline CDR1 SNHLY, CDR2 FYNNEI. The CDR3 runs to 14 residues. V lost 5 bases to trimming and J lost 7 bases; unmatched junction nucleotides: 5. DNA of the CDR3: TGTGCCAGCAGTATCGGACAGGGGTACGGGGAGCTGTTTTTT. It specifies CASSIGQGYGELFF.

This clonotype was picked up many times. CDR3 loop: CASRAQVNEQFF. CDR3 coding DNA: TGTGCCAGCAGGGCACAGGTTAATGAGCAGTTCTTC. This chain connects TRBV6-6 to TRBJ2-1; D possibly corresponds to TRBD1 (5 bases). The V end was cut by 6 bases, the J end by 7 bases, with 10 bases between. The V gene's germline CDR1 is MNHNY and CDR2 SVGAGI (reference sequence). The length of the CDR3 is 12 residues.

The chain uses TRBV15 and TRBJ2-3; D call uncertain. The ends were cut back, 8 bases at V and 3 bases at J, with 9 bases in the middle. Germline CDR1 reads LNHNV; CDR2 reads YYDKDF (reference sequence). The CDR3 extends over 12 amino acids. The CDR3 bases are TGTGCCACCGCGGCGGATACAGATACGCAGTATTTT. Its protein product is CATAADTDTQYF. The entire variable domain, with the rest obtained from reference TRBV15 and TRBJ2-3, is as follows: DAMVIQNPRYQVTQFGKPVTLSCSQTLNHNVMYWYQQKSSQAPKLLFHYYDKDFNNEADTPDNFQSRRPNTSFCFLDIRSPGLGDTAMYLCATAADTDTQYFGPGTRLTVL.

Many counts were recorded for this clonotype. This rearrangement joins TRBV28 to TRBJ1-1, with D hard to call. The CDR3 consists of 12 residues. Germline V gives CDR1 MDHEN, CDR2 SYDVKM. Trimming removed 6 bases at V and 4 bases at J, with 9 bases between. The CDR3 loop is CASRPTITEAFF. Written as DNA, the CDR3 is TGTGCCAGCAGACCCACGATCACTGAAGCTTTCTTT.

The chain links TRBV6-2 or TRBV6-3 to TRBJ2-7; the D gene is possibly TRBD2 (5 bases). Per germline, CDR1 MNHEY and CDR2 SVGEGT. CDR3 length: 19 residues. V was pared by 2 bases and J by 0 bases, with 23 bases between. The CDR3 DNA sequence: TGTGCCAGCAGTTACCCTGTTGGTCCGAGGACTGGGAGCTCCTACGAGCAGTACTTC. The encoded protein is CASSYPVGPRTGSSYEQYF.

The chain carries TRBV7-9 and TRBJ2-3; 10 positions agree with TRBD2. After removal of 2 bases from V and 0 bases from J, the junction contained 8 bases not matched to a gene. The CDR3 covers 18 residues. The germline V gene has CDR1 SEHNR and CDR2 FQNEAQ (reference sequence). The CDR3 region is CASSLLLAGASSTDTQYF. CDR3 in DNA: TGTGCCAGCAGCTTACTCCTAGCGGGGGCCTCTAGCACAGATACGCAGTATTTT.

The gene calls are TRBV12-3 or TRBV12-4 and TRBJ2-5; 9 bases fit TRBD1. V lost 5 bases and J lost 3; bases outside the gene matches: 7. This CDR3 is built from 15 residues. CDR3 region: CASSTYRTGEETQYF. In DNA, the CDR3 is TGTGCCAGCAGTACCTACCGGACAGGGGAAGAGACCCAGTACTTC.

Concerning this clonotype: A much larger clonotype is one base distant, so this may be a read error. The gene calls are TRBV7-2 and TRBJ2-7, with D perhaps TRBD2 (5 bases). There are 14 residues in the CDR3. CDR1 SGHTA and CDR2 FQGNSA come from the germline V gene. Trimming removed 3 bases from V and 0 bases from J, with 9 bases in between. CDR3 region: CASSFTGDSYEQYF. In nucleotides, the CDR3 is TGTGCCAGCAGCTTCACCGGGGACTCCTACGAGCAGTACTTC.

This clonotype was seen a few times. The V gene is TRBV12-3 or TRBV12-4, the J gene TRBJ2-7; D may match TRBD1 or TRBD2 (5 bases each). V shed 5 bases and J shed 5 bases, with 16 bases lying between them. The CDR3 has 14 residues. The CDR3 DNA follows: TGTGCCAGCAGTACGGGGCCCCCTTTGAACGAGCAGTACTTC. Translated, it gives CASSTGPPLNEQYF.

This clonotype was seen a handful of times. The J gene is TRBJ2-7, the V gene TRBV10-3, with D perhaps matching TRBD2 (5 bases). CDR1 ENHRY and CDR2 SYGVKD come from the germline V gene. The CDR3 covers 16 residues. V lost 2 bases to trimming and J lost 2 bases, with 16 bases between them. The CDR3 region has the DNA TGTGCCATCAGTGAGCCCGGTCGAGGGCGGCCCTACGAGCAGTACTTC. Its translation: CAISEPGRGRPYEQYF.

This CDR3 is CSARGTVRWSGANVLTF. The CDR3 DNA is TGCAGTGCTAGAGGGACGGTTAGGTGGTCTGGGGCCAACGTCCTGACTTTC. V usage is TRBV20-1 and J usage is TRBJ2-6, with D unclear. V was trimmed by 1 base and J by 1 base, leaving 14 bases between them. The CDR3 is 17 residues long. The germline V gene has CDR1 DFQATT and CDR2 SNEGSKA (reference sequence).

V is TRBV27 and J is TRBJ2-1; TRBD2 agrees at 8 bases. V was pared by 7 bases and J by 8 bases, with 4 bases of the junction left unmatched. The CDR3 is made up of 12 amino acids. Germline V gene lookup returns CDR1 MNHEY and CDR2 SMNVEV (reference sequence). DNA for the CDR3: TGTGCCAGCACTGGACTAGCTGATGAGCAGTTCTTC. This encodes CASTGLADEQFF.